Below, 20 T cell receptor beta chains from the same sample are listed, as sequenced in a study of Ad26.COV2.S vaccination and SARS-CoV-2 variants. Repertoires were generated with immunoSEQ multiplex PCR, while TCRdb's copy carries only in-frame clones and drops some. The sample lists 400,000 to 500,000 clones; approximately 92% were seen once. The treatment here: roughly 20 received Ad26.COV2.S at low or high dose, single or two shots; roughly five received placebo; per-sample allocation not given. Sampling was done on day 63 after the first vaccine or placebo injection. The source material was peripheral blood, sampled in a trial of Ad26.COV2.S vaccine versus placebo. The source of these receptors is a person between 18 and 65 years old who received the Ad26.COV2.S COVID-19 vaccine or a placebo.

V is TRBV6-4 and J is TRBJ2-2; possibly TRBD1 for D (6 bases). The CDR3 loop spans 16 amino acids. V was pared by 8 bases and J by 3 bases, with 19 bases between. The germline V gene encodes CDR1 MRHNA and CDR2 SNTAGT. The CDR3 region is CASSPTGTTYTGELFF. The CDR3 DNA reads as TGTGCCAGCTCCCCGACGGGGACAACGTACACCGGGGAGCTGTTTTTT.

The chain uses TRBV3-1 (or the pseudogene TRBV3-2) and TRBJ2-4, with 8 bases aligning to TRBD2. The trim removed 0 bases at V and 8 bases at J, leaving 9 bases unmatched. Germline lookup yields CDR1 LGHDT and CDR2 YNNKEL (reference sequence). This CDR3 has 16 amino acids. CDR3: CASSQDWPGGRYIQYF. The DNA for the CDR3 is TGTGCCAGCAGCCAAGATTGGCCGGGAGGGCGGTACATTCAGTACTTC.

This rearrangement joins TRBV24-1 to TRBJ1-5; D remains ambiguous. This CDR3 spans 14 amino acids. The germline V and J ends were trimmed by 0 bases and 7 bases, with 9 bases remaining between them. Per germline, CDR1 KGHDR and CDR2 SFDVKD. CDR3 in amino acids: CATSDLGESQPQHF. Written as DNA, the CDR3 is TGTGCCACCAGTGATTTGGGGGAATCCCAGCCCCAGCATTTT.

The chain joins TRBV27 to TRBJ2-7; TRBD2 is a possible D gene (6 bases). The V gene's germline CDR1 is MNHEY and CDR2 SMNVEV (reference sequence). V lost 0 bases, J lost 3 bases, and 12 bases lay in between. The CDR3 sequence is 15 residues long. The CDR3 loop is CASSLSSGVSYEQYF. CDR3 coding DNA: TGTGCCAGCAGTTTATCGTCGGGGGTTAGCTACGAGCAGTACTTC.

CDR3 amino acids: CSVPTGTGPTEAFF. The CDR3 region has the DNA TGCAGCGTCCCTACCGGGACAGGGCCCACTGAAGCTTTCTTT. V is TRBV29-1 and J is TRBJ1-1, with 9 bases lining up with TRBD1. Germline CDR1 is SQVTM and CDR2 is ANQGSEA. This CDR3 has 14 residues. V was pared by 6 bases and J by 4 bases, with 9 bases of the junction left unmatched.

This clone has a handful of counts. This chain uses TRBV7-2 with TRBJ1-5, with 7 nucleotides matching TRBD1. The V and J ends lost 5 bases and 0 bases, in that order; junction bases with no gene match: 4. Germline assignment: CDR1 SGHTA and CDR2 FQGNSA. CDR3 length: 15 amino acids. The CDR3 loop reads CASSPRTGSNQPQHF. The DNA for the CDR3 is TGTGCCAGCAGCCCACGGACAGGTAGCAATCAGCCCCAGCATTTT.

This clone was counted a single time. The chain combines TRBV30 with TRBJ1-1, with 7 positions matching TRBD1. V lost 4 bases and J lost 2; bases outside the gene matches: 7. The V gene's germline CDR1 is GTSNPN and CDR2 SVGIG (reference sequence). The CDR3 loop spans 14 amino acids. The CDR3 DNA reads TGTGCCTGGATTCGGGCAGGGGGTAACACTGAAGCTTTCTTT. Encoded protein: CAWIRAGGNTEAFF.

The CDR3 here is CASSPTLGQGLAGWGSYNEQFF. The CDR3 DNA sequence: TGTGCCAGCAGCCCCACTTTGGGTCAGGGACTAGCGGGATGGGGTTCCTACAATGAGCAGTTCTTC. The V gene is TRBV4-2, the J gene TRBJ2-1; 13 nucleotides align to TRBD2. This CDR3 has 22 amino acids. The V gene's germline CDR1 is LGHNA and CDR2 YNFKEQ. The V segment lost 4 bases and the J segment 1 base; nucleotides outside the gene matches: 19.

This chain connects TRBV25-1 to TRBJ2-1; D is unresolved. The CDR3 totals 14 residues. V gave up 10 bases and J gave up 4 bases, with 17 bases separating them. Germline assignment: CDR1 MGHDK and CDR2 SYGVNS. CDR3 bases: TGTGCCACGATGGGCCTAAAAGGATACAATGAGCAGTTCTTC. This translates into CATMGLKGYNEQFF.

V usage is TRBV11-1 and J usage is TRBJ2-2, with D perhaps matching TRBD1 or TRBD2 (5 bases each). The V gene's germline CDR1 is SGHAT and CDR2 FQDESV (reference sequence). V was trimmed by 8 bases and J by 2 bases, leaving 15 bases between them. This CDR3 is 15 amino acids long. CDR3 protein: CASSPMGPNTGELFF. The CDR3 DNA sequence: TGTGCCAGCTCCCCCATGGGACCTAACACCGGGGAGCTGTTTTTT.

The chain joins TRBV4-3 to TRBJ2-3, with TRBD2 as a possible D gene (5 bases). CDR1 is LGHNA and CDR2 is YSLEER in the germline V gene. This CDR3 region has 16 residues. Trimming took 0 bases from V and 4 from J, leaving 14 bases between them. CDR3 DNA sequence: TGCGCCAGCAGCCAAGAGCATCAGCCGCGGGCAGATACGCAGTATTTT. This sequence encodes CASSQEHQPRADTQYF.

This clone has just one count. The chain employs TRBV4-1 and TRBJ2-1; tentatively, D is TRBD2 (5 bases). Per germline, CDR1 MGHRA and CDR2 YSYEKL. The CDR3 sequence is 15 residues long. Trimming pared 1 base from V and 9 bases from J, leaving 16 bases between. The DNA of the CDR3 is TGCGCCAGCAGCCAAGTTCCCAACCTACTAGTTGAGCAGTTCTTC. This translates into CASSQVPNLLVEQFF.

In this sample, this clone turned up a few times. The V and J genes are TRBV18 and TRBJ1-6; 7 bases agree with TRBD1. V was pared by 2 bases and J by 0 bases, with 7 bases of the junction left unmatched. Looked up from germline, CDR1 is KGHSH and CDR2 is LQKENI. The CDR3 sequence is 18 residues long. This chain's CDR3 is CASSPVRGGRSYNSPLHF. The CDR3 DNA reads as TGTGCCAGCTCACCAGTTAGAGGGGGCCGCTCCTATAATTCACCCCTCCACTTT.

This rearrangement joins TRBV6-2 or TRBV6-3 to TRBJ1-1; tentatively, D is TRBD1 (6 bases). The CDR3 spans 14 residues. In germline, CDR1 is MNHEY, CDR2 SVGEGT. The ends were cut back, 3 bases at V and 5 bases at J, with 13 bases in the middle. The CDR3: CASSYRGRRTEAFF. CDR3 sequence (DNA): TGTGCCAGCAGTTATCGGGGGCGCAGGACTGAAGCTTTCTTT.

The chain couples TRBV20-1 to TRBJ1-2; D possibly corresponds to TRBD1 (5 bases). The germline V and J ends were trimmed by 3 bases and 12 bases, with 20 bases remaining between them. The CDR3 spans 13 residues. From germline, CDR1 is DFQATT and CDR2 SNEGSKA (reference sequence). The CDR3 reads CSASPVGGSGHTF. CDR3 bases: TGCAGTGCTAGTCCCGTGGGGGGGAGCGGACACACCTTC.

The chain joins TRBV11-3 to TRBJ2-6; D remains ambiguous. Per the germline V gene, CDR1 is SGHNT and CDR2 is YENEEA. V was shortened by 5 bases and J by 0 bases, with 8 bases between the two germline ends. The CDR3 consists of 15 residues. The chain's CDR3 is CASSVRISGANVLTF. In nucleotides, the CDR3 is TGTGCCAGCAGCGTAAGGATCTCTGGGGCCAACGTCCTGACTTTC.

On this clone itself: This sample also contains other DNA sequences that code for the same CDR3. The genes are TRBV12-3 or TRBV12-4 and TRBJ1-2; no reliable D call. Trimming removed 3 bases at V and 0 bases at J, with 5 bases between. The CDR3 length is 13 residues. This chain's CDR3 is CASSFRSNYGYTF. In DNA, the CDR3 is TGTGCCAGCAGTTTCAGATCTAACTATGGCTACACCTTC.

V usage is TRBV18 and J usage is TRBJ1-2; 9 bases map to TRBD1. The V and J ends lost 5 bases and 6 bases, in that order; junction bases with no gene match: 7. The length of the CDR3 is 14 residues. From germline, CDR1 is KGHSH and CDR2 LQKENI. The CDR3 reads CASSTGQGRDGYTF. CDR3 bases: TGTGCCAGCTCAACAGGACAGGGGCGAGATGGCTACACCTTC.

CDR3 protein: CSVPPGDGYTF. The CDR3 DNA reads TGCAGCGTGCCCCCAGGGGATGGCTACACCTTC. This chain connects TRBV29-1 to TRBJ1-2; a possible D gene is TRBD1 (6 bases). This CDR3 is built from 11 residues. V dropped 6 bases and J dropped 6 bases, with 11 bases sitting between them. Germline CDR1 SQVTM, CDR2 ANQGSEA.

The chain employs TRBV19 and TRBJ1-2; D gene uncertain. CDR3 length: 13 amino acids. V was pared by 3 bases and J by 4 bases, with 9 bases between. CDR1 LNHDA and CDR2 SQIVND come from the germline V gene (reference sequence). This chain's CDR3 is CASSIVGSYGYTF. CDR3 nucleotide sequence: TGTGCCAGTAGTATTGTGGGCTCCTATGGCTACACCTTC.